The 8 T cell receptor beta chains reported below all come from one sample, sequenced in a study of blood T cell repertoires in COVID-19. The repertoire was sequenced with immunoSEQ multiplex PCR; TCRdb's copy has only in-frame clones and lacks some. The sample holds around 420,000 clones; around 90% are singletons and the top ten take around 2.1%. The material sequenced was PBMCs or T cells enriched from blood (not recorded which). The receptors originated from a woman aged 40 to 49 with acute COVID-19.

The chain joins TRBV4-1 to TRBJ2-1, with TRBD1 as a possible D gene (6 bases). From germline, CDR1 is MGHRA and CDR2 YSYEKL. The germline V and J ends were trimmed by 2 bases and 3 bases, with 14 bases remaining between them. The CDR3 contains 16 residues. The CDR3 DNA sequence: TGCGCCAGCAGCCAACCCGGGACAAGGGACTACAATGAGCAGTTCTTC. Translating it yields CASSQPGTRDYNEQFF.

The CDR3 loop reads CATSDGSGLTYEQYF. CDR3 nucleotides: TGTGCCACCAGTGATGGTAGCGGGCTAACCTACGAGCAGTACTTC. This chain connects TRBV24-1 to TRBJ2-7, with 7 nucleotides matching TRBD2. Trimming cost V 3 bases and J 2 bases; bases outside gene matches: 6. The germline gives CDR1 KGHDR, CDR2 SFDVKD. There are 15 residues in the CDR3.

The rearrangement joins TRBV5-1 to TRBJ1-5; the D is unclear. The V and J ends lost 0 bases and 2 bases respectively, with 6 bases between them. Germline CDR1 SGHRS, CDR2 YFSETQ. There are 14 residues in the CDR3. As DNA, the CDR3 is TGCGCCAGCAGCTTGGGGCCAGGCAATCAGCCCCAGCATTTT. This gives the protein CASSLGPGNQPQHF.

This clone occurred once. The V and J genes are TRBV15 and TRBJ1-2; unclear D gene. Trimming took off 3 bases at V and 4 bases at J, with 9 bases between the two ends. CDR1 and CDR2 (germline): LNHNV, YYDKDF (reference sequence). The CDR3 covers 13 residues. CDR3 sequence (DNA): TGTGCCACCAGCAGCGGCGGGAGCTATGGCTACACCTTC. Translated: CATSSGGSYGYTF.

This chain connects TRBV3-1 (or the pseudogene TRBV3-2) to TRBJ2-7; perhaps TRBD1 as D (6 bases). V dropped 3 bases and J dropped 0 bases, with 9 bases sitting between them. The germline V gene encodes CDR1 LGHDT and CDR2 YNNKEL (reference sequence). The CDR3 is made up of 14 amino acids. CDR3 DNA sequence: TGTGCCAGCAGCCAGGGGACAATCTCCTACGAGCAGTACTTC. Translating it yields CASSQGTISYEQYF.

The genes are TRBV24-1 and TRBJ2-5; 9 bases line up with TRBD1. The trim removed 4 bases at V and 4 bases at J, leaving 9 bases unmatched. The CDR3 is 16 amino acids. Germline CDR1 is KGHDR and CDR2 is SFDVKD. The CDR3 reads CATSEPPGQGLETQYF. CDR3 nucleotides: TGTGCCACCAGTGAACCACCGGGACAGGGTTTAGAGACCCAGTACTTC.

The chain carries TRBV4-2 and TRBJ1-1; perhaps TRBD1 as D (5 bases). With 0 bases removed from V and 4 bases from J, the gap between germline ends came to 9 bases. Germline CDR1 is LGHNA and CDR2 is YNFKEQ. The CDR3 totals 14 residues. The CDR3: CASSQDWGGTEAFF. The CDR3 DNA reads as TGTGCCAGCAGCCAAGATTGGGGGGGCACTGAAGCTTTCTTT.

The chain is built from TRBV11-3 and TRBJ1-6; 9 bases map to TRBD1. Germline values: CDR1 SGHNT, CDR2 YENEEA. The V segment lost 5 bases and the J segment 10 bases; nucleotides outside the gene matches: 9. The CDR3 sequence is 15 residues long. The CDR3, as DNA: TGTGCCAGCAGCCTGGGACAGGGCGGGCGGTCACCCCTCCACTTT. It is translated as CASSLGQGGRSPLHF.